The following is a TCR beta chain sequence with its context. Its specificity is unknown. Then a second PCR, running about 6 to 11 cycles, was carried out with a sample-barcoded 5' primer and a J-beta primer mix. A template-switch adaptor with 12 random nucleotides tagged each cDNA molecule. MiXCR was run by TCRdb on the 5' RACE reads, yielding one entry per CDR3 protein. The data contain about 1.7 million distinct CDR3 sequences, 28% of them seen just once; the ten biggest clones take up 7.7%. These data are taken from a study of blood T cells in healthy people across ages. The study's findings and limits: The study found TCR beta diversity correlated strongly with naive T cell percentage. Among long-lived donors, naive CD4+ cells were more numerous and diversity higher than in aged donors.

Germline values: CDR1 MDHEN, CDR2 SYDVKM. The CDR3 runs 15 residues. Trimming took 5 bases from V and 4 from J, leaving 14 bases between them. The receptor was isolated from a woman in her 30s in good health. Input material: blood. This chain connects TRBV28 to TRBJ1-4; possibly TRBD1 for D (5 bases). The DNA of the CDR3 is TGTGCCAGCAGTCCAGGGAGGGAGTTTAATGAAAAACTGTTTTTT. Amino acids: CASSPGREFNEKLFF.